Listed below are T cell receptor beta chains from one sample, sequenced in a study of T cells in Graves' hyperthyroidism and ophthalmopathy. TCRdb re-called the multiplex PCR reads with MiXCR, one entry per CDR3 protein. The sample yields a few hundred thousand distinct CDR3 sequences, approximately 14% seen once. The specimen sequenced was blood. Receptor source: a young woman with Graves' hyperthyroidism. Both conserved end residues are part of each CDR3. Only part of the rows carry a size: once, few, many, or a class if the clone is expanded.

j_gene: TRBJ2-3; abundance: .; v_gene: TRBV18; CDR3aa: CASSPYRVGGGTDTQYF
j_gene: TRBJ2-7; abundance: many; v_gene: TRBV24-1; CDR3aa: CATSDTVEQYF
j_gene: TRBJ1-2; abundance: few; v_gene: TRBV5-5; CDR3aa: CASSLRGGPYGYTF
j_gene: TRBJ1-1; abundance: few; v_gene: TRBV18; CDR3aa: CASSPVAGGPEPNTEAFF
j_gene: TRBJ2-1; abundance: few; v_gene: TRBV9; CDR3aa: CASSVNPGTSGRSYNEQFF
j_gene: TRBJ1-5; abundance: many; v_gene: TRBV18; CDR3aa: CASSPGRDQPQHF
j_gene: TRBJ2-7; abundance: .; v_gene: TRBV28; CDR3aa: CASSLWGTSESYEQYF
j_gene: TRBJ1-1; abundance: many; v_gene: TRBV2; CDR3aa: CASPGGGPTEAFF
j_gene: TRBJ2-1; abundance: many; v_gene: TRBV12-3/TRBV12-4; CDR3aa: CASSGLAGPEQFF
j_gene: TRBJ2-1; abundance: many; v_gene: TRBV20-1; CDR3aa: CSARGDRGLGNEQFF
j_gene: TRBJ2-1; abundance: many; v_gene: TRBV7-2; CDR3aa: CASSPTRDPTYGEQFF
j_gene: TRBJ2-1; abundance: .; v_gene: TRBV7-3; CDR3aa: CASSRQGQGYTFRAEQFF
j_gene: TRBJ2-2; abundance: many; v_gene: TRBV7-2; CDR3aa: CASRDSFGELFF
j_gene: TRBJ1-2; abundance: many; v_gene: TRBV27; CDR3aa: CASSLKSGDGPYGYTF
j_gene: TRBJ1-1; abundance: many; v_gene: TRBV18; CDR3aa: CASSLGPSSEPFF
j_gene: TRBJ1-5; abundance: many; v_gene: TRBV20-1; CDR3aa: CSARTGGLNQPQHF
j_gene: TRBJ2-7; abundance: .; v_gene: TRBV20-1; CDR3aa: CSARRDRGYEQYF
j_gene: TRBJ1-6; abundance: .; v_gene: TRBV6-5; CDR3aa: CASSYLASSYNSPLHF
j_gene: TRBJ2-7; abundance: .; v_gene: TRBV15; CDR3aa: CATSRNDRGNEQYF
j_gene: TRBJ1-5; abundance: many; v_gene: TRBV13; CDR3aa: CASSHGQGSQPQHF
j_gene: TRBJ2-2; abundance: few; v_gene: TRBV24-1; CDR3aa: CATSDVPGLADSPNTGELFF
j_gene: TRBJ2-1; abundance: many; v_gene: TRBV24-1; CDR3aa: CATSEGPYNEQFF
j_gene: TRBJ2-1; abundance: few; v_gene: TRBV18; CDR3aa: CASSPKRADNEQFF
j_gene: TRBJ2-4; abundance: few; v_gene: TRBV28; CDR3aa: CASVPGLAKNIQYF
j_gene: TRBJ2-1; abundance: few; v_gene: TRBV4-2; CDR3aa: CASSPRYDSRSYNEQFF
j_gene: TRBJ2-7; abundance: many; v_gene: TRBV27; CDR3aa: CASSLNGFGYEQYF
j_gene: TRBJ1-4; abundance: many; v_gene: TRBV6-5; CDR3aa: CASSYSREDPTNEKLFF
j_gene: TRBJ2-1; abundance: .; v_gene: TRBV9; CDR3aa: CASSVMGLAYNEQFF
j_gene: TRBJ1-2; abundance: few; v_gene: TRBV5-4; CDR3aa: CASSPDVGATGPNGYTF
j_gene: TRBJ2-2; abundance: .; v_gene: TRBV7-3; CDR3aa: CASGLSGGRGAGELFF
j_gene: TRBJ2-7; abundance: many; v_gene: TRBV28; CDR3aa: CASSLMASQGVEQYF
j_gene: TRBJ2-7; abundance: many; v_gene: TRBV12-5; CDR3aa: CASGLSGTSSSYEQYF
j_gene: TRBJ1-3; abundance: many; v_gene: TRBV30; CDR3aa: CAWTPKVAGNTIYF
j_gene: TRBJ1-1; abundance: few; v_gene: TRBV5-1; CDR3aa: CASSSQGAYTEAFF
j_gene: TRBJ1-1; abundance: .; v_gene: TRBV3-1; CDR3aa: CASSPHDRGPDNTEAFF
j_gene: TRBJ2-3; abundance: many; v_gene: TRBV28; CDR3aa: CASSLMREGTDTQYF